These 25 T cell receptor beta chains were sequenced from one sample in a study of Graves' ophthalmopathy and Graves' hyperthyroidism. RNA transcripts served as template for amplifying TCR beta CDR3 sequences. RT-PCR in the first round used HTBI primers; a second-round multiplex PCR followed. TCRdb ran MiXCR on the multiplex PCR reads and lists one entry per CDR3 protein. Of some 170,000 distinct CDR3 sequences listed, 30% to 45% are singletons. Input material: peripheral blood. These receptors were taken from a man aged 25 to 40 with Graves' ophthalmopathy.

The chain has TRBV6-1 and TRBJ2-5; 9 bases fit TRBD1. The CDR3 covers 14 residues. The V gene end was trimmed by 6 bases and the J gene end by 4 bases; junction bases not matched to a gene: 6. Germline V CDR1 and CDR2: MNHNS, SASEGT. The CDR3: CASRRNRGRETQYF. CDR3 DNA: TGTGCCAGCAGACGGAACAGGGGGCGAGAGACCCAGTACTTC.

This clonotype was seen many times. J is TRBJ2-5 and V is TRBV29-1; D might be TRBD2 (5 bases). The germline V gene encodes CDR1 SQVTM and CDR2 ANQGSEA. Trimming took off 5 bases at V and 0 bases at J, with 19 bases between the two ends. The CDR3 length is 16 residues. The CDR3 loop reads CSVHTLDSEHQETQYF. The CDR3 region has the DNA TGCAGCGTTCACACCCTGGATAGCGAACACCAAGAGACCCAGTACTTC.

This clonotype was detected ten times or more. V gene TRBV28 combines with J gene TRBJ1-1; D gene uncertain. CDR1 is MDHEN, CDR2 SYDVKM, per germline. The CDR3 has 15 residues. V was cut by 10 bases and J by 2 bases, with 20 bases left in between. The CDR3 DNA is TGTGCCAACGCACCGGCTGAGGGAGTAAACACTGAAGCTTTCTTT. Protein sequence: CANAPAEGVNTEAFF.

The chain is built from TRBV29-1 and TRBJ2-5, with D hard to call. V was clipped by 6 bases and J by 3 bases, with 11 bases between them. Germline V gene sequence: CDR1 SQVTM, CDR2 ANQGSEA. The CDR3 has 12 residues. The CDR3 loop is CSVSGREETQYF. In nucleotides, the CDR3 is TGCAGCGTGTCTGGCCGGGAAGAGACCCAGTACTTC.

This chain uses TRBV28 with TRBJ1-2, with D unresolved. Per germline, CDR1 MDHEN and CDR2 SYDVKM. This CDR3 has 12 residues. V lost 4 bases and J 6 bases, leaving 9 bases between the germline ends. CDR3 bases: TGTGCCAGCAGTTGGGGAGATGATGGCTACACCTTC. This encodes CASSWGDDGYTF.

This clonotype was seen a single time. The chain couples TRBV27 to TRBJ2-7, with 7 bases aligning to TRBD1. The junction had 10 bases not matched to a gene; V was cut back by 5 bases and J by 0 bases. The germline CDR1 and CDR2 sequences are MNHEY and SMNVEV (reference sequence). This CDR3 is 16 amino acids long. The CDR3 DNA reads TGTGCCAGCAGTCCGATTTATCGGGACAGCTCCTACGAGCAGTACTTC. This sequence encodes CASSPIYRDSSYEQYF.

The rearrangement links TRBV7-2 to TRBJ2-7; weak D call: TRBD1 (5 bases). The CDR3 is made up of 15 amino acids. The germline V and J ends were trimmed by 5 bases and 3 bases, with 17 bases remaining between them. Germline assignment: CDR1 SGHTA and CDR2 FQGNSA. The CDR3 sequence: CASSPTSGQGYEQYF. CDR3 nucleotides: TGTGCCAGCAGCCCAACCTCAGGGCAAGGCTACGAGCAGTACTTC.

This clonotype was recorded many times. The chain joins TRBV20-1 to TRBJ2-2, with D uncertain. This CDR3 comprises 15 residues. V lost 0 bases and J 3 bases, leaving 11 bases between the germline ends. Per the germline V gene, CDR1 is DFQATT and CDR2 is SNEGSKA (reference sequence). The DNA of the CDR3 is TGCAGTGCTAGAGATCCAGGCAAAGACACCGGGGAGCTGTTTTTT. Its translation: CSARDPGKDTGELFF.

At least ten counts were recorded for this clonotype. DNA of the CDR3: TGTGCCAGCAGTTTTGGCGCCAGCTCGTTCTACGAGCAGTACTTC. This encodes CASSFGASSFYEQYF. The V gene is TRBV12-3 or TRBV12-4, the J gene TRBJ2-7; no definite D call. Trimming left V 3 bases short and J 3 bases short, with 15 bases between. This CDR3 is built from 15 residues.

The sample holds many counts of this clonotype. V usage is TRBV4-2 and J usage is TRBJ2-2; 8 bases fit TRBD2. The CDR3 length is 17 residues. Per germline, CDR1 LGHNA and CDR2 YNFKEQ. Trimming took 0 bases from V and 2 from J; bases not matched to a gene: 5. CDR3: CASSQDLLADNTGELFF. The CDR3 DNA reads as TGTGCCAGCAGCCAAGATTTACTAGCGGATAACACCGGGGAGCTGTTTTTT.

This clonotype was detected many times. V usage is TRBV11-2 and J usage is TRBJ1-5; D is unclear. The ends were cut back, 3 bases at V and 3 bases at J, with 6 bases in the middle. The CDR3 sequence is 13 residues long. Germline V lookup: CDR1 SGHAT, CDR2 FQNNGV. CDR3 protein: CASSLGDNQPQHF. As DNA, the CDR3 is TGTGCCAGCAGCTTGGGCGACAATCAGCCCCAGCATTTT.

This clonotype is medium-sized. The rearrangement joins TRBV12-3 or TRBV12-4 to TRBJ1-1, with no clear D. Trimming took 5 bases from V and 0 from J, leaving 13 bases between them. This CDR3 region has 15 residues. The CDR3 protein is CASSPRTGMNTEAFF. Here the CDR3 DNA reads TGTGCCAGCAGTCCTCGGACGGGTATGAACACTGAAGCTTTCTTT.

This clonotype was counted at least ten times. The chain joins TRBV6-5 to TRBJ1-4; 9 bases agree with TRBD1. CDR1 is MNHEY and CDR2 is SVGAGI in the germline V gene. The CDR3 sequence is 13 residues long. V lost 5 bases, J lost 7 bases, and 2 bases stayed unmatched. The CDR3 sequence is CASSRQGVEKLFF. In DNA, the CDR3 is TGTGCCAGCAGTCGACAGGGGGTTGAAAAACTGTTTTTT.

This clonotype showed up just once. The chain uses TRBV20-1 and TRBJ2-5, with D unresolved. Germline V CDR1 and CDR2: DFQATT, SNEGSKA (reference sequence). The CDR3 is made up of 14 amino acids. Trimming cost V 2 bases and J 2 bases, with 12 bases left between them. Here the CDR3 DNA reads TGCAGTGCTAGACCACACAAAGGACAAGAGACCCAGTACTTC. This codes for CSARPHKGQETQYF.

This clonotype was observed many times. The chain has TRBV7-3 and TRBJ2-2; TRBD2 matches 8 bases. Looked up from germline, CDR1 is SGHTA and CDR2 is FQGTGA. The CDR3 is made up of 17 amino acids. Losses at the gene ends were 5 bases for V and 6 bases for J; bases not matched to a gene: 14. The CDR3 loop is CASSPDMTSVGAGELFF. DNA for the CDR3: TGTGCCAGCAGCCCTGACATGACTAGCGTCGGTGCCGGGGAGCTGTTTTTT.

This clonotype was seen a few times. V and J are TRBV19 and TRBJ2-7; possibly TRBD2 for D (5 bases). Trimming pared 4 bases from V and 0 bases from J, leaving 10 bases between. Looked up from germline, CDR1 is LNHDA and CDR2 is SQIVND (reference sequence). CDR3 size: 14 residues. In DNA, the CDR3 is TGTGCCAGTAGTACGGGGAGAGGCTCCTACGAGCAGTACTTC. It yields the protein CASSTGRGSYEQYF.

This clonotype was seen only once. The chain uses TRBV12-3 or TRBV12-4 and TRBJ2-5, with D perhaps matching TRBD1 (6 bases). CDR3 length: 13 amino acids. V was clipped by 6 bases and J by 5 bases, with 13 bases between them. The CDR3 nucleotides are TGTGCCAGCAGACCAGGGGTCGGGGAGACCCAGTACTTC. It codes for CASRPGVGETQYF.

J is TRBJ1-5 and V is TRBV12-3 or TRBV12-4; TRBD1 agrees at 9 bases. The J segment lost 4 bases and the V segment lost 4 bases, leaving 5 bases of the junction unmatched. The CDR3 is 15 residues long. For the CDR3, the DNA is TGTGCCAGCAGTTGGGGGACAGGGCCAAATCAGCCCCAGCATTTT. This translates into CASSWGTGPNQPQHF.

This clonotype was picked up many times. The V and J genes are TRBV28 and TRBJ1-2, with D possibly TRBD1 on 5 matching bases. The CDR3 loop spans 11 amino acids. Germline values: CDR1 MDHEN, CDR2 SYDVKM. V lost 2 bases and J lost 14, with 12 bases in between. The CDR3 bases are TGTGCCAGCAGTTTAGGGATGAAGGGGACCTTC. This codes for CASSLGMKGTF.

This clonotype was counted ten times or more. The chain joins TRBV6-5 to TRBJ2-4; D unresolved. The CDR3 covers 15 residues. Trimming removed 6 bases from V and 0 bases from J, with 12 bases in between. CDR1 is MNHEY, CDR2 SVGAGI, per germline. CDR3 nucleotide sequence: TGTGCCAGCAGCACAACGGATACAGCCAAAAACATTCAGTACTTC. Translating gives CASSTTDTAKNIQYF.

The V call is TRBV6-2 or TRBV6-3, the J call TRBJ2-5, with 7 bases aligning to TRBD1. The germline V gene encodes CDR1 MNHEY and CDR2 SVGEGT. CDR3 length: 12 residues. V shed 5 bases and J 5 bases; nucleotides not matched to a gene: 2. The CDR3: CASSQQGETQYF. CDR3 in DNA: TGTGCCAGCAGTCAACAGGGGGAGACCCAGTACTTC.

This clonotype was recorded at least ten times. This chain joins TRBV7-9 and TRBJ1-6, with a weak D call TRBD1 (6 bases). Germline V gives CDR1 SEHNR, CDR2 FQNEAQ (reference sequence). The V end lost 3 bases, the J end lost 6 bases, and 18 bases lay between the germline ends. The CDR3 has 17 residues. The CDR3 coding sequence is TGTGCCAGCAGCTTGTCTTTCCTGGTCAGGGGTAATTCACCCCTCCACTTT. Translated, it gives CASSLSFLVRGNSPLHF.

Many counts were recorded for this clonotype. The rearrangement uses TRBV29-1 and TRBJ1-2, with TRBD1 matching over 11 bases. The CDR3 is made up of 13 amino acids. V was pared by 7 bases and J by 8 bases, with 9 bases of the junction left unmatched. Germline V gives CDR1 SQVTM, CDR2 ANQGSEA. The CDR3: CSANPGQGVGYTF. CDR3 coding DNA: TGCAGCGCAAATCCGGGACAGGGGGTCGGCTACACCTTC.

This clonotype appeared a single time. The V call is TRBV7-2, the J call TRBJ2-5; D uncertain. The CDR3 is 11 amino acids. With 0 bases removed from V and 8 bases from J, the gap between germline ends came to 4 bases. Germline CDR1 reads SGHTA; CDR2 reads FQGNSA. CDR3 in DNA: TGTGCCAGCAGCTTAGCGGCTACCCAGTACTTC. This translates into CASSLAATQYF.

The chain combines TRBV7-2 with TRBJ2-7, with D maybe TRBD1 (5 bases). Trimming took 5 bases from V and 5 from J, leaving 19 bases between them. The CDR3 is 15 amino acids. Germline assignment: CDR1 SGHTA and CDR2 FQGNSA. This CDR3 is CASSPGAGRINEQYF. DNA of the CDR3: TGTGCCAGCAGCCCTGGGGCAGGGCGGATCAACGAGCAGTACTTC.